The sequence of this TCR beta chain was determined in a study of blood T cell repertoires in COVID-19. On the study more broadly: T cells, B-cell-depleted T cells, or PBMCs supplied cDNA or gDNA.

Sequencing was performed with immunoSEQ multiplex PCR; in TCRdb, only in-frame clones are kept and a portion is missing. This sample has 300,000 to 400,000 clones, with 89% found just once. Trimming removed 4 bases at V and 8 bases at J, with 13 bases between. The germline gives CDR1 MNHEY, CDR2 SVGEGT. The CDR3 is made up of 13 amino acids. This sequence joins TRBV6-2 or TRBV6-3 and TRBJ2-3; D gene ambiguous. The TCR was taken from a woman aged 30 to 39 with COVID-19, enrolled during active disease. Sequenced material: peripheral blood. The CDR3 sequence: CASSSPATGTQYF. CDR3 nucleotides: TGTGCCAGCAGTTCCCCAGCGACGGGTACGCAGTATTTT.